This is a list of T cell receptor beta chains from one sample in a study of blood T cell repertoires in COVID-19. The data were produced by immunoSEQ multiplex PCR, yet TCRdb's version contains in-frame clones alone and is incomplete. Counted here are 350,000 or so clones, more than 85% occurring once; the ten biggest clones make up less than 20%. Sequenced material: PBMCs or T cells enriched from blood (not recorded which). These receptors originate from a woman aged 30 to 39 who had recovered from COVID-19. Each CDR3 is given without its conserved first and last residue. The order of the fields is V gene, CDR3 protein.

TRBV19,ASSTRTGGSGELF
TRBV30,AWTTVTYEQY
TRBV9,ASSVKTGAGADTQY
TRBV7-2,ASSLTRGPNQPQH
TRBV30,AWRIPGQLNTEAF
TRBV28,ASSPPITEAF
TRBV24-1,ATLRGPNYGYT
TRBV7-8,ASSVRDRGFAEQF
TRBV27,ASSNNRVPGELF
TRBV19,ASTSTGNTEAF
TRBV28,ASTGESYEQY
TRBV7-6,ASSLFGLGSYNEQF
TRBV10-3,AIKPQGEKAF
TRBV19,ASSPGTGYGNQPQH
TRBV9,ASSVAPGTDTQY
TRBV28,ASSLSSQGANEQF
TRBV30,AWAWGDRYEQY
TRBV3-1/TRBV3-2,ASSQIAGELF
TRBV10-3,AISGLANTGELF
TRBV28,ASSFTGSSNQPQH
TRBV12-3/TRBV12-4,ASSPTTGRVAF
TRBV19,ASKGRGLTQETQY